Listed below are T cell receptor beta chains from one sample, sequenced in a study of blood T cell repertoires in COVID-19. TCRdb keeps only in-frame clones here, not all; method: immunoSEQ multiplex PCR. This sample yields a few hundred thousand clones, of which roughly 87% are seen a single time; under 3% belongs to the top ten. The source material was PBMCs or T cells enriched from blood (not recorded which). The source of these receptors is a woman aged 25 to 45 who had recovered from COVID-19. CDR3s include the opening cysteine and the closing phenylalanine or tryptophan.

V gene	J gene	CDR3 protein
TRBV25-1	TRBJ1-2	CASPGTSNYGYTF
TRBV18	TRBJ2-5	CASSPPGLAGETQYF
TRBV6-1	TRBJ2-7	CASSEALAVYEQYF
TRBV28	TRBJ1-1	CASSLRQNMNTEAFF
TRBV11-2	TRBJ1-2	CASSSSGTGYGYGYTF
TRBV28	TRBJ1-3	CASSLGRDGNTIYF
TRBV11-2	TRBJ1-6	CASSLGGPRSPLHF
TRBV5-1	TRBJ2-1	CASSWNVGTGDNEQFF
TRBV5-1	TRBJ2-7	CASSLGGRLEQYF
TRBV6-1	TRBJ1-1	CASSESWGYEILPPRF
TRBV29-1	TRBJ2-2	CSVAGLAGALNTGELFF
TRBV21-1	TRBJ2-7	CASSKGPGLAGEGPFWEQYF
TRBV12-1	TRBJ1-6	CASSLDRGRGSPLHF
TRBV28	TRBJ1-5	CASSLHNNQPQHF
TRBV21-1	TRBJ2-7	CASSPLGRGVTYEQYF
TRBV7-9	TRBJ1-5	CASSSQGNSGNQPQHF
TRBV4-2	TRBJ2-2	CASSQDLAGGNTGELFF
TRBV6-5	TRBJ2-1	CASSYSGTAPRNEQFF
TRBV6-5	TRBJ1-2	CASSYALNGYTF
TRBV29-1	TRBJ2-3	CSVQAGLAGPTDTQYF
TRBV2	TRBJ2-2	CASLWDRVTGELFF
TRBV15	TRBJ1-3	CATSRDWGQQAGNTIYF
TRBV7-9	TRBJ1-1	CASSLGDSQNTEAFF
TRBV5-4	TRBJ1-2	CASSDWTGKRYGYTF
TRBV7-2	TRBJ2-1	CASSLAGLNEQFF
TRBV7-2	TRBJ2-7	CASSSGVYYEQYF
TRBV7-9	TRBJ1-4	CASSPGHFYNEKLFF
TRBV3-1/TRBV3-2	TRBJ1-1	CASSQEGAWGYLAFF
TRBV6-5	TRBJ1-6	CASNKLTDYNSPLHF
TRBV7-9	TRBJ2-7	CASSSGTSRTYEQYF
TRBV28	TRBJ2-7	CASSLWGGGPYEQYF
TRBV10-3	TRBJ1-5	CAISESGQLMPQHF
TRBV12-3/TRBV12-4	TRBJ2-7	CASSLDIGYEQYF
TRBV19	TRBJ2-1	CASTPLGLAGAGEQFF
TRBV5-1	TRBJ1-1	CASSLATGDAEAFF
TRBV14	TRBJ2-7	CASSQDRAYEQYF
TRBV13	TRBJ1-5	CASSFGGEGYQPQHF
TRBV9	TRBJ2-5	CASSAGQGRGETQYF
TRBV27	TRBJ2-2	CASRPGQATGELFF
TRBV29-1	TRBJ1-2	CSVEARDRGDNYGYTF
TRBV2	TRBJ2-2	CASSEEKGQNTGELFF
TRBV27	TRBJ2-2	CASSFLPATTGELFF
TRBV7-8	TRBJ1-2	CASSLDYSYGYTF
TRBV2	TRBJ1-1	CASSELIPTGNTEAFF
TRBV19	TRBJ2-3	CASSIRSGGPWDTQYF
TRBV27	TRBJ2-7	CASSFSGSGDEQYF
TRBV6-4	TRBJ2-1	CASSDFPGTSGRWDEQFF
TRBV24-1	TRBJ2-1	CATSDLTSGNNEQFF
TRBV6-5	TRBJ1-1	CASTKDRGNTEAFF
TRBV6-1	TRBJ2-1	CASSEQGLAGAYYNEQFF
TRBV6-1	TRBJ2-3	CASSEGAWVPSTDTQYF
TRBV5-5	TRBJ2-7	CASSLFNAPGLTKNEQYF
TRBV28	TRBJ2-1	CASSQRTSGRVHEQFF
TRBV28	TRBJ2-1	CASIRSGYNEQFF
TRBV2	TRBJ2-7	CASRGSGVEQYF